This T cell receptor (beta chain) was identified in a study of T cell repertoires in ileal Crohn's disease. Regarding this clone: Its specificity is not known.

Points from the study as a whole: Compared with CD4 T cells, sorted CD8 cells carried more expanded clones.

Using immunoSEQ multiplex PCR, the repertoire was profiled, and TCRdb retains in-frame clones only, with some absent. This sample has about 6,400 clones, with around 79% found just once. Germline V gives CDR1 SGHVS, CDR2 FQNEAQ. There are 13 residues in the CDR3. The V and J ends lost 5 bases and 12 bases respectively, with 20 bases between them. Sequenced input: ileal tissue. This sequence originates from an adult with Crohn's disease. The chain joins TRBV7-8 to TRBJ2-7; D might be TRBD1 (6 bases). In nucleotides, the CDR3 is TGTGCCAGCAGCCCAGGATTGGACAGCCGGACGTACTTC. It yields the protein CASSPGLDSRTYF.